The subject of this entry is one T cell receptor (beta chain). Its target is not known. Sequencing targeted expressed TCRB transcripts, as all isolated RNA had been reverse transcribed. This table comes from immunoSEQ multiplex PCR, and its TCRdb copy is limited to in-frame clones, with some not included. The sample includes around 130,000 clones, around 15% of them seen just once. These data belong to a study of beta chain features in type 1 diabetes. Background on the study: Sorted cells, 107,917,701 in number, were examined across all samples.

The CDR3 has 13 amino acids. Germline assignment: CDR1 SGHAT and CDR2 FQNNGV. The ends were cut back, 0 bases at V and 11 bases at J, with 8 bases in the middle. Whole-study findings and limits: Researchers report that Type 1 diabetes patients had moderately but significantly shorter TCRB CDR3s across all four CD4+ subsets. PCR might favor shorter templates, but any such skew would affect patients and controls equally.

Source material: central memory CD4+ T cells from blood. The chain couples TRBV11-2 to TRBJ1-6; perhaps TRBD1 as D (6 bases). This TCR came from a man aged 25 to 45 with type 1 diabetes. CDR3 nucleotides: TGTGCCAGCAGCTTAGAGGGGGGCCCACCCCTCCACTTT. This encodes CASSLEGGPPLHF.